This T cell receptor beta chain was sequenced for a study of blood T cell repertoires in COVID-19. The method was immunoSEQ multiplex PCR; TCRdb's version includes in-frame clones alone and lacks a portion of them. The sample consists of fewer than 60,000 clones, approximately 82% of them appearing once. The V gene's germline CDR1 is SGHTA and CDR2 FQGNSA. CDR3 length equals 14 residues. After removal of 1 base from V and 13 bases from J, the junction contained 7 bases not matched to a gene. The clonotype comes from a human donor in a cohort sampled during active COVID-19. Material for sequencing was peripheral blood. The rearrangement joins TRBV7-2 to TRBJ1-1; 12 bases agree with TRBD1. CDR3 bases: TGTGCCAGCAGCTTAGGGGGACAGGGGGCTTGGGTTTTCTTT. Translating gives CASSLGGQGAWVFF.